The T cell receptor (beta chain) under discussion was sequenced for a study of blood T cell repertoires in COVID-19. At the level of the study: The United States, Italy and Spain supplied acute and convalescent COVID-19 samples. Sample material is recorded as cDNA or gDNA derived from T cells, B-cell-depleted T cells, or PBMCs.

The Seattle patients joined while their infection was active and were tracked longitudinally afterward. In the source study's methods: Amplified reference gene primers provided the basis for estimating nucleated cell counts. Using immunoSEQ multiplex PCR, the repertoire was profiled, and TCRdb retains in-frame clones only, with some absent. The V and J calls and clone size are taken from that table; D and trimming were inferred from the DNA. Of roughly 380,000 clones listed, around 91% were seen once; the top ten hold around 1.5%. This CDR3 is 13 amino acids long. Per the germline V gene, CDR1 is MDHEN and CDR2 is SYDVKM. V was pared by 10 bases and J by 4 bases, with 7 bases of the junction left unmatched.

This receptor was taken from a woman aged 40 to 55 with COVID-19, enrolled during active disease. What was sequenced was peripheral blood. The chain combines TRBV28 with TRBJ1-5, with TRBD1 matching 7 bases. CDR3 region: CAIRTGINQPQHF. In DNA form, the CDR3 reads TGTGCCATTAGGACAGGCATAAATCAGCCCCAGCATTTT.